The present TCR beta chain was sequenced within a study of type 1 regulatory T cells. Turning to the study itself: This in vitro CD4 product, T-allo10, is enriched for Tr1 cells and alloantigen-specific. Whole-study findings and limits: Type 1 regulatory T cells had a more restricted TCR repertoire than non-type 1 regulatory T cells.

This clonotype has a count of ten or more. Its antigen is still unknown. TCRdb redid the calling of the reads with MiXCR, one entry per CDR3 protein. This table has roughly 40,000 distinct CDR3 sequences, 9% to 15% appearing once. This CDR3 region has 15 residues. Germline CDR1 and CDR2: SGHVS and FNYEAQ. The J segment lost 2 bases and the V segment lost 8 bases, leaving 8 bases of the junction unmatched. The sequenced material came from cultured non-Tr1 T cells, either the whole culture or a sorted T cell fraction (not recorded which). This sequence originates from a human donor in good health. The chain recombines TRBV7-6 with TRBJ2-2, with 7 bases identical to TRBD2. The CDR3 reads CASGRLADNTGELFF. The CDR3 region has the DNA TGTGCCAGCGGGAGACTAGCCGACAACACCGGGGAGCTGTTTTTT.